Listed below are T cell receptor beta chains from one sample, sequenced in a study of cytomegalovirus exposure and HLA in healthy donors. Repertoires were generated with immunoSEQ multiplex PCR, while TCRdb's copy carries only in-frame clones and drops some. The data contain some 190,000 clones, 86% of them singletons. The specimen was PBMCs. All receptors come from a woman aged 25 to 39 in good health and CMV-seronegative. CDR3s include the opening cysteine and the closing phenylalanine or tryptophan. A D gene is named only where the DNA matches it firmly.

CASSGSSGGDEKLFF	TGCGCCAGCAGCGGGAGTAGCGGGGGGGATGAAAAACTGTTTTTT	NA	TRBJ1-4	15	TRBV5-1
CASSLQKGELFF	TGCGCCAGCAGCCTTCAGAAGGGGGAGCTGTTTTTT	NA	TRBJ2-2	12	TRBV5-1
CASSFPQGQGDQPQHF	TGTGCCAGCAGTTTCCCCCAGGGGCAGGGTGATCAGCCCCAGCATTTT	NA	TRBJ1-5	16	TRBV28
CASSSAGDKANEQFF	TGTGCCAGCAGTTCAGCGGGGGATAAGGCCAATGAGCAGTTCTTC	TRBD2	TRBJ2-1	15	TRBV28
CASSASGGNTGELFF	TGTGCCAGCAGCGCTAGCGGGGGAAACACCGGGGAGCTGTTTTTT	TRBD2	TRBJ2-2	15	TRBV11-3
CASSSTGGGTEAFF	TGTGCCAGCAGTTCTACGGGAGGGGGGACTGAAGCTTTCTTT	NA	TRBJ1-1	14	TRBV6-6
CASDRGFLGAFF	TGTGCCAGCGACAGGGGATTTTTGGGAGCTTTCTTT	TRBD1	TRBJ1-1	12	TRBV6-5
CASSQQTGAGNIQYF	TGTGCCAGCAGCCAACAGACAGGGGCTGGAAACATTCAGTACTTC	TRBD1	TRBJ2-4	15	TRBV5-4
CAISVTGNQPQHF	TGTGCTATCAGTGTAACAGGGAATCAGCCCCAGCATTTT	NA	TRBJ1-5	13	TRBV10-3
CASSKQTGGGYGYTF	TGTGCCAGCAGTAAACAGACAGGGGGGGGATATGGCTACACCTTC	TRBD1	TRBJ1-2	15	TRBV7-9
CASSLFAEKLFF	TGTGCCAGCAGCTTGTTTGCGGAAAAACTGTTTTTT	NA	TRBJ1-4	12	TRBV5-5
CASTSPTGVGNEQFF	TGTGCCAGTACGTCCCCGACAGGGGTGGGCAATGAGCAGTTCTTC	TRBD1	TRBJ2-1	15	TRBV19